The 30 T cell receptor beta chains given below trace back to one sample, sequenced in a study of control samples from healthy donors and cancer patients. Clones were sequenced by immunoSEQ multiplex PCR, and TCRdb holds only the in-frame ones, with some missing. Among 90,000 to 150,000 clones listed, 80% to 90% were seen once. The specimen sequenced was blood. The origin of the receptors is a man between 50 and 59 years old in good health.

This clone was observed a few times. CDR3 in DNA: TGTGCCAGCAGCCTCGACAGGGGTTCTGGCACTGAAGCTTTCTTT. Translated, it gives CASSLDRGSGTEAFF. V and J are TRBV7-9 and TRBJ1-1; 8 bases are a match to TRBD1. CDR1 SEHNR and CDR2 FQNEAQ come from the germline V gene (reference sequence). CDR3 length: 15 amino acids. V shed 5 bases, J shed 4 bases, and the junction held 9 bases outside the gene matches.

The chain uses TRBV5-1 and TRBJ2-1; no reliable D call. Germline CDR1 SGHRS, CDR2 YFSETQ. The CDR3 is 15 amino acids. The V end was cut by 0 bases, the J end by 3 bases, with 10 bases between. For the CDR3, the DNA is TGCGCCAGCAGCTTGGGACCGGATCTCTACAATGAGCAGTTCTTC. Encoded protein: CASSLGPDLYNEQFF.

The CDR3 spells CASSKRKAENTEAFF. CDR3 DNA: TGTGCCAGTAGCAAGAGGAAGGCGGAGAACACTGAAGCTTTCTTT. The chain is built from TRBV19 and TRBJ1-1, with unresolved D. The V end lost 6 bases, the J end lost 1 base, and 15 bases lay between the germline ends. The CDR3 runs to 15 residues. Germline V gives CDR1 LNHDA, CDR2 SQIVND (reference sequence). The whole variable domain, remainder taken from reference TRBV19 and TRBJ1-1, is DGGITQSPKYLFRKEGQNVTLSCEQNLNHDAMYWYRQDPGQGLRLIYYSQIVNDFQKGDIAEGYSVSREKKESFPLTVTSAQKNPTAFYLCASSKRKAENTEAFFGQGTRLTVV.

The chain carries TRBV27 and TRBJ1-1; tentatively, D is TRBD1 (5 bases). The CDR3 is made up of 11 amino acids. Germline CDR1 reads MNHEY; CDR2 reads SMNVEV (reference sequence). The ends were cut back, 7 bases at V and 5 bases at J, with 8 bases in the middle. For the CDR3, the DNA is TGTGCCAGCACGGGGGGAACTGAAGCTTTCTTT. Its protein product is CASTGGTEAFF.

The CDR3, as DNA: TGTGCCAGTAGGCAACAGGGCTACACCGGGGAGCTGTTTTTT. Its translation: CASRQQGYTGELFF. The V call is TRBV19, the J call TRBJ2-2, with TRBD1 as a possible D gene (6 bases). CDR3 length equals 14 residues. Trimming took 6 bases from V and 3 from J, leaving 11 bases between them. CDR1 and CDR2 (germline): LNHDA, SQIVND (reference sequence).

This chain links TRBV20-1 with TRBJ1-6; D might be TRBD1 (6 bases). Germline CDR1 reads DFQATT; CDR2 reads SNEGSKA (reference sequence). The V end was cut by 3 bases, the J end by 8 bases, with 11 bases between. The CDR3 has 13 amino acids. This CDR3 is CSASRGEYSPLHF. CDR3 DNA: TGCAGTGCTAGTAGGGGGGAGTATTCACCCCTCCACTTT.

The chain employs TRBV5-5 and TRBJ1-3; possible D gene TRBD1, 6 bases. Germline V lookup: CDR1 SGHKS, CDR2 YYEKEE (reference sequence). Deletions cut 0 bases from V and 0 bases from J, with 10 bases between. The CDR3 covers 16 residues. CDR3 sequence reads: CASSLEGVFSGNTIYF. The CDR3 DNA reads TGTGCCAGCAGCTTGGAGGGGGTTTTCTCTGGAAACACCATATATTTT.

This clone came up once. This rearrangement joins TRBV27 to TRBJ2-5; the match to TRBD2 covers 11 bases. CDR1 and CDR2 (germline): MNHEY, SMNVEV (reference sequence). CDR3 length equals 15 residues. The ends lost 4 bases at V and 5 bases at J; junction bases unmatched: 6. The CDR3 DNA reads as TGTGCCAGCAGTTCGGGGACTAGCGGCGGGGAGACCCAGTACTTC. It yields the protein CASSSGTSGGETQYF.

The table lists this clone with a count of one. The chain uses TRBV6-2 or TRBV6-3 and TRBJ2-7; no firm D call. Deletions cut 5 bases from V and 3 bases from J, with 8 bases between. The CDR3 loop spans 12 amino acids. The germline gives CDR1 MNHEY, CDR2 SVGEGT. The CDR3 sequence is CASSVLVYEQYF. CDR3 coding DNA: TGTGCCAGCAGTGTGCTAGTCTACGAGCAGTACTTC.

CDR3 nucleotides: TGTGCCAGCAGCTATGGCGGGGCTTTAAACACCGGGGAGCTGTTTTTT. Translation gives CASSYGGALNTGELFF. The chain joins TRBV7-9 to TRBJ2-2; D is possibly TRBD2 (6 bases). The ends were cut back, 4 bases at V and 2 bases at J, with 14 bases in the middle. This CDR3 region has 16 residues. CDR1 and CDR2 (germline): SEHNR, FQNEAQ (reference sequence).

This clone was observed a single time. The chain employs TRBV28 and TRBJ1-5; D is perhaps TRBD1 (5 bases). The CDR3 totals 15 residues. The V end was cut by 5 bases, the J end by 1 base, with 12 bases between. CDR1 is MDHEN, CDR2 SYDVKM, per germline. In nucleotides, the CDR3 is TGTGCCAGCAGTCCAGGCAGGGTCAGCAATCAGCCCCAGCATTTT. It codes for CASSPGRVSNQPQHF.

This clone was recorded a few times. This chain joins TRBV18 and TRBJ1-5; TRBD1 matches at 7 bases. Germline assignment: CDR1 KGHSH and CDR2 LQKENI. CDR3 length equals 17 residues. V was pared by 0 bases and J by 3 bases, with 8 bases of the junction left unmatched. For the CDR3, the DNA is TGTGCCAGCTCACCACCAAGACAGGGACTATTCAATCAGCCCCAGCATTTT. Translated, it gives CASSPPRQGLFNQPQHF. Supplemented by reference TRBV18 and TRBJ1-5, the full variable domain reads NAGVMQNPRHLVRRRGQEARLRCSPMKGHSHVYWYRQLPEEGLKFMVYLQKENIIDESGMPKERFSAEFPKEGPSILRIQQVVRGDSAAYFCASSPPRQGLFNQPQHFGDGTRLSIL.

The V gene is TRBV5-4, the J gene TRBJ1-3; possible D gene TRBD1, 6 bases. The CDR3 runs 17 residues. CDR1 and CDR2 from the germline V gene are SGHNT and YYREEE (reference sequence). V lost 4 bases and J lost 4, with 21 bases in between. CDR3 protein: CASSPTPQGSGGNTIYF. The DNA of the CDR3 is TGTGCCAGCAGCCCGACCCCACAGGGCTCGGGGGGAAACACCATATATTTT.

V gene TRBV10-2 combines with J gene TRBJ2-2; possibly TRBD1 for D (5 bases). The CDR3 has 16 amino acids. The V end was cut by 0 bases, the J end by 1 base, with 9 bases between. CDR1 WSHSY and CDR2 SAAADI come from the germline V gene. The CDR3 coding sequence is TGCGCCAGCAGTGAGTCAGTGACAGTGAACACCGGGGAGCTGTTTTTT. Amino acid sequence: CASSESVTVNTGELFF.

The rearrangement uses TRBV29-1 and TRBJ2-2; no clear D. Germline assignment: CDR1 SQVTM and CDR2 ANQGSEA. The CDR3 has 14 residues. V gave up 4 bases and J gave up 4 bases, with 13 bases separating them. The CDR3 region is CSVGYRDPTGELFF. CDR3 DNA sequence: TGCAGCGTTGGATACAGAGATCCCACCGGGGAGCTGTTTTTT.

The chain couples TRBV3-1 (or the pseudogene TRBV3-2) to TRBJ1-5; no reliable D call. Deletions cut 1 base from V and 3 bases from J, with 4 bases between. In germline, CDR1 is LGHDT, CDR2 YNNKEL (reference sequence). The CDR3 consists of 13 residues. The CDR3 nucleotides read TGTGCCAGCAGCCAAGGTTTCAATCAGCCCCAGCATTTT. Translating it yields CASSQGFNQPQHF.

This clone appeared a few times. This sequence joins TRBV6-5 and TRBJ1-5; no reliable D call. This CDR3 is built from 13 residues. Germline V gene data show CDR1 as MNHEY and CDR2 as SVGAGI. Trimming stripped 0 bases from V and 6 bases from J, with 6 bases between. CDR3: CASSYSRVQPQHF. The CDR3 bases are TGTGCCAGCAGTTACTCGAGAGTTCAGCCCCAGCATTTT.

CDR3 DNA: TGTGCCAGCAGCGGATCTCCTAGCACAGATACGCAGTATTTT. Amino acid sequence: CASSGSPSTDTQYF. The genes are TRBV9 and TRBJ2-3; D gene unclear. The length of the CDR3 is 14 residues. Germline V gives CDR1 SGDLS, CDR2 YYNGEE. With 3 bases removed from V and 0 bases from J, the gap between germline ends came to 8 bases.

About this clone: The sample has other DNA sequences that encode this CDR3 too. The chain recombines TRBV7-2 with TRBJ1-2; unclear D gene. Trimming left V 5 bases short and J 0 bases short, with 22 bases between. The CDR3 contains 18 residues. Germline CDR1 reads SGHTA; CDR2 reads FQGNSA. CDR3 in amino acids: CASSPQRGSYIANYGYTF. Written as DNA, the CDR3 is TGTGCCAGCAGCCCCCAAAGAGGATCATATATAGCTAACTATGGCTACACCTTC.

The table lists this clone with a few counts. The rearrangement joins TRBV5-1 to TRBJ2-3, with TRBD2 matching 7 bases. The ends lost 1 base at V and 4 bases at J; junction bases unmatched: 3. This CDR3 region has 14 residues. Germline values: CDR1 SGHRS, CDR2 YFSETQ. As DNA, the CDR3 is TGCGCCAGCAGCTTGTCGGGGGGTCCAGATACGCAGTATTTT. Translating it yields CASSLSGGPDTQYF.

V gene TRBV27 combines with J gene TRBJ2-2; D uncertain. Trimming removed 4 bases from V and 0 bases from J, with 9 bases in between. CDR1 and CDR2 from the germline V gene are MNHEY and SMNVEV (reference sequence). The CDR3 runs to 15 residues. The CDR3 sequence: CASSWKLPNTGELFF. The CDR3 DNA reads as TGTGCCAGCAGTTGGAAACTCCCGAACACCGGGGAGCTGTTTTTT.

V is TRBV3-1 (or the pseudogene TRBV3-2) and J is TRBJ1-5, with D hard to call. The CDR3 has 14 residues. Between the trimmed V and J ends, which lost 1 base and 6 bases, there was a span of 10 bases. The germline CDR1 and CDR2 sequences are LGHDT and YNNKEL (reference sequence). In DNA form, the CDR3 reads TGTGCCAGCAGCCAAGCTCCAGGTTCTCAGCCCCAGCATTTT. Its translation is CASSQAPGSQPQHF.

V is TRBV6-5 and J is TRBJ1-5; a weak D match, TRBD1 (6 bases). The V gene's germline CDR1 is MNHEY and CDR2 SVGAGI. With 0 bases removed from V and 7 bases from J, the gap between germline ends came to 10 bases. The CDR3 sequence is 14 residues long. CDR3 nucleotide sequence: TGTGCCAGCAGTTACTCAGGGGGTGGGCAGCCCCAGCATTTT. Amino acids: CASSYSGGGQPQHF.

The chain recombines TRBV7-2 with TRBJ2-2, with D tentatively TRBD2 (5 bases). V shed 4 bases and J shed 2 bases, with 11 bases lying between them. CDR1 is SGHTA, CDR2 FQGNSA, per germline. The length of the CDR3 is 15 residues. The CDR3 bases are TGTGCCAGCAGCTCGGGAACCCGAAACACCGGGGAGCTGTTTTTT. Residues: CASSSGTRNTGELFF.

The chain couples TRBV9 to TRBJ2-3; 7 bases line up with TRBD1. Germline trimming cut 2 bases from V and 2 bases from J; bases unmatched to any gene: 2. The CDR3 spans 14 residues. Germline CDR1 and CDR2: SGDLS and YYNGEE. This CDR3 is CASSVTGSTDTQYF. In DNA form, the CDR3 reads TGTGCCAGCAGCGTGACAGGGTCCACAGATACGCAGTATTTT.

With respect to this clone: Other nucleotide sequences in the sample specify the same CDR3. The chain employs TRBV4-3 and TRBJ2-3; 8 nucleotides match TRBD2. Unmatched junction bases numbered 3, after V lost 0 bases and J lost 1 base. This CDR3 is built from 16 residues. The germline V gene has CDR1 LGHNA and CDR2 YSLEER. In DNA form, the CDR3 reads TGCGCCAGCAGCCAAGATCGGGGGGGGCGCACAGATACGCAGTATTTT. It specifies CASSQDRGGRTDTQYF.

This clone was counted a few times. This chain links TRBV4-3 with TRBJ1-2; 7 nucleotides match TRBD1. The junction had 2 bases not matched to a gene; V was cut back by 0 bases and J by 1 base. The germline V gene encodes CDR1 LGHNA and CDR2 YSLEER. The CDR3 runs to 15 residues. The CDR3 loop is CASSQDWDSNYGYTF. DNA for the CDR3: TGCGCCAGCAGCCAAGATTGGGACAGTAACTATGGCTACACCTTC.

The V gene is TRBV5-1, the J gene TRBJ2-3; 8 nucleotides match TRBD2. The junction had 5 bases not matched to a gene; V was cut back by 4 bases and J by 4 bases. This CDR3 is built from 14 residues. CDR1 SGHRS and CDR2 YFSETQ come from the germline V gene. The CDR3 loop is CASSPRGGADTQYF. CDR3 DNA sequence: TGCGCCAGCAGCCCACGGGGGGGCGCAGATACGCAGTATTTT.

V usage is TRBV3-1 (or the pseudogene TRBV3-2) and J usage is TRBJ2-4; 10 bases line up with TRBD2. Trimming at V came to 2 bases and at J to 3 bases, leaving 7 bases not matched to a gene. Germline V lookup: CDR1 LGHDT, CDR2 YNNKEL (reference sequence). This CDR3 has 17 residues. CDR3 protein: CASSQYTSGESKNIQYF. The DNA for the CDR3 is TGTGCCAGCAGCCAATATACTAGCGGGGAGAGCAAAAACATTCAGTACTTC.

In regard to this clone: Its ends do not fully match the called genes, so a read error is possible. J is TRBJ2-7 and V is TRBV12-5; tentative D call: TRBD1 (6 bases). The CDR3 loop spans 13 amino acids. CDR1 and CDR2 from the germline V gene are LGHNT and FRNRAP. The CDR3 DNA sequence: TGTGCTAGTGGTTTGGTACAGGGCCCCACTAGAAACTTC. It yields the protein CASGLVQGPTRNF.